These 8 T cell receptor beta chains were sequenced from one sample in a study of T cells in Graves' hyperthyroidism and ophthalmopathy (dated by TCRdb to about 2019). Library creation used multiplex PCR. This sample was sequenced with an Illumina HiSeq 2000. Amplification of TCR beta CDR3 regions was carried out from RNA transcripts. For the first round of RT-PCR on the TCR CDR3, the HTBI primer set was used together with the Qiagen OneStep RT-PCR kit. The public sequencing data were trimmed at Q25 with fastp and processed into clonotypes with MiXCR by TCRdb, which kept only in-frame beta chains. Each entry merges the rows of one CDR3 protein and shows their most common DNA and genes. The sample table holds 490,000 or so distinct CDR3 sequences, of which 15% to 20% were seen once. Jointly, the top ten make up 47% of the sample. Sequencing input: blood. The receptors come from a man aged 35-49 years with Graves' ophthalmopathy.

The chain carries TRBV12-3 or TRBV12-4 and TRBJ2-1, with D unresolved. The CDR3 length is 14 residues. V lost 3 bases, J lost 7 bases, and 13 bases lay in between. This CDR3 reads CASSFVRVGNEQFF. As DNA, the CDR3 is TGTGCCAGCAGTTTCGTAAGGGTGGGGAATGAGCAGTTCTTC.

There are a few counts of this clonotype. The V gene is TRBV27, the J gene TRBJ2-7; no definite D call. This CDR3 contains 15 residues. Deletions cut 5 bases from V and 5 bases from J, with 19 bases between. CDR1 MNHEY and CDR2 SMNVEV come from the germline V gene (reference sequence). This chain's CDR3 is CASSPLGFSRDEQYF. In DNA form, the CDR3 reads TGTGCCAGCAGTCCCCTCGGGTTCTCTCGGGACGAGCAGTACTTC.

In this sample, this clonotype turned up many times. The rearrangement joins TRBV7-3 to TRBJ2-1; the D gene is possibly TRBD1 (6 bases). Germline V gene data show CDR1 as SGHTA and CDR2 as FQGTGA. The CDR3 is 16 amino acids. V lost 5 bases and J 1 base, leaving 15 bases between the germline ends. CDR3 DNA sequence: TGTGCCAGCAGCCCCCGACAACAGGGATCCTACAATGAGCAGTTCTTC. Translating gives CASSPRQQGSYNEQFF.

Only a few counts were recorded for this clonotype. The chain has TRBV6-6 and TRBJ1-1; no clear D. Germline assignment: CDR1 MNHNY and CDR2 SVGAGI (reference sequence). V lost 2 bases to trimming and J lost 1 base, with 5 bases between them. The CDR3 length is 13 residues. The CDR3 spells CASSYSQNTEAFF. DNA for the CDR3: TGTGCCAGCAGTTACAGCCAGAACACTGAAGCTTTCTTT.

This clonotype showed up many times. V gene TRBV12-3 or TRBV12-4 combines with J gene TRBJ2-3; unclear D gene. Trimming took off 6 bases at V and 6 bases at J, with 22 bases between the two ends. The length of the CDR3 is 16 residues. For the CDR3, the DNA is TGTGCCAGCAGGGTCTTAGTGGCCTCCTTATTGGATACGCAGTATTTT. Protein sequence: CASRVLVASLLDTQYF.

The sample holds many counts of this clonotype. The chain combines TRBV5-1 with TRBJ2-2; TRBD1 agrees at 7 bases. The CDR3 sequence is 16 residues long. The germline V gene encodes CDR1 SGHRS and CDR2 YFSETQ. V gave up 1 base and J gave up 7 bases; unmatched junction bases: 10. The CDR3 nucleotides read TGCGCCAGCAGCTTGCGGCGCACCGACAGGGTCGGGGAGCTGTTTTTT. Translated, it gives CASSLRRTDRVGELFF.

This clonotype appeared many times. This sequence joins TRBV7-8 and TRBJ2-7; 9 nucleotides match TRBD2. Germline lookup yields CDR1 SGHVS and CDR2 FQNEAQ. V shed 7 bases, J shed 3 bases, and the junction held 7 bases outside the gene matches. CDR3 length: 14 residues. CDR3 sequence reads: CASTRTSESYEQYF. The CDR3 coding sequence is TGTGCCAGCACCCGGACTAGCGAGAGCTACGAGCAGTACTTC.

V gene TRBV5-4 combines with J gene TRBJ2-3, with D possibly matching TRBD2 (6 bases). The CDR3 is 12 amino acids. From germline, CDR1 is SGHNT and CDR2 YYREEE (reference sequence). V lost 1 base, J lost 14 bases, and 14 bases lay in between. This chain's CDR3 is CASSLTAGRVYF. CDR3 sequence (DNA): TGTGCCAGCAGCTTGACCGCGGGAAGAGTGTATTTT.